This TCR beta chain was captured by sequencing in a study of CD8 T cells in Susac syndrome. FACS enriched CD8+ TEMRA cells, while bulk CD8+ and CD4+ were negatively isolated. It was with random hexamers that roughly 0.5 to 1 ug RNA was reverse transcribed. The authors amplified TCR beta CDR3 across 54 Vbeta and 13 Jbeta using immunoSEQ multiplex PCR. TCRdb re-analysed the immunoSEQ multiplex PCR reads in MiXCR, keeping a single row per CDR3 protein. The data hold about 280,000 distinct CDR3 sequences, with about 85% observed a single time. Germline CDR1 is MDHEN and CDR2 is SYDVKM. CDR3 length: 13 amino acids. The V gene lost 9 bases and the J gene lost 6 bases, with 17 bases spanning the gap.

The V and J genes are TRBV28 and TRBJ2-5; D might be TRBD1 (6 bases). This clonotype was obtained from a human donor with multiple sclerosis. Sequenced sample: CD8+ T cells from PBMCs. CDR3 nucleotides: TGTGCCAGGACCACAGGGACAAGGCAGACCCAGTACTTC. It is translated as CARTTGTRQTQYF.